This T cell receptor beta chain was recorded in a study of neoadjuvant anti-PD-1 for oral cavity cancer. Study background: Patients without progression received a fourth nivolumab dose around day 43, then surgical resection on days 50-56.

Time point reported: after neoadjuvant nivolumab, at surgical resection. Stage II-IVA oral cavity squamous cell carcinoma was new and untreated by systemic or radiation therapy. Analysis of PBMCs was direct, with no culture step. CDR1 and CDR2 from the germline V gene are SGHDT and YYEEEE. Trimming removed 3 bases from V and 3 bases from J; junction bases left unmatched: 12. The length of the CDR3 is 17 residues. Method: immunoSEQ multiplex PCR; TCRdb's copy keeps in-frame clones and lacks some. There are approximately 13,000 clones in the sample; about three quarters occur only once, and 2.5% to 3.5% lies in the top ten.

The specimen was PBMCs, collected after nivolumab (anti-PD-1) treatment. This receptor was identified in a person aged 40 to 85 with oral cavity squamous cell carcinoma. This sequence joins TRBV5-6 and TRBJ2-7; 10 nucleotides agree with TRBD1. For the CDR3, the DNA is TGTGCCAGCAGCTCCCGGGACAGGGGATTCGGACTCTACGAGCAGTACTTC. It yields the protein CASSSRDRGFGLYEQYF. The variable domain in full, completed from reference TRBV5-6 and TRBJ2-7, reads DAGVTQSPTHLIKTRGQQVTLRCSPKSGHDTVSWYQQALGQGPQFIFQYYEEEERQRGNFPDRFSGHQFPNYSSELNVNALLLGDSALYLCASSSRDRGFGLYEQYFGPGTRLTVT.